These 25 T cell receptor beta chains came from one sample sequenced in a study of technical replicates of blood from a few donors. Sequencing used immunoSEQ multiplex PCR; TCRdb keeps in-frame clones, though not all of them. The table records around 58,000 clones, around 87% of them present only once. Sequences were obtained from PBMCs. The receptors shown here come from a human donor in good health. Some clones in this sample may be carry-over from other donors' samples.

The rearrangement uses TRBV19 and TRBJ2-2, with D perhaps matching TRBD2 (7 bases). The CDR3 spans 14 residues. CDR1 is LNHDA, CDR2 SQIVND, per germline (reference sequence). V shed 6 bases and J shed 9 bases, with 17 bases lying between them. The CDR3 loop is CASREGGPYRELFF. The DNA for the CDR3 is TGTGCCAGTAGGGAGGGGGGGCCCTATAGGGAGCTGTTTTTT.

The CDR3 DNA is TGTGCCAGCAGTCCGAACCCGGCTAGCGGGAGTTGGACCGGGGAGCTGTTTTTT. This encodes CASSPNPASGSWTGELFF. V gene TRBV4-2 combines with J gene TRBJ2-2; TRBD2 agrees at 10 bases. Germline loops: CDR1 LGHNA, CDR2 YNFKEQ. The trim removed 6 bases at V and 5 bases at J, leaving 15 bases unmatched. The CDR3 is made up of 18 amino acids.

The chain employs TRBV4-2 and TRBJ2-7; 11 bases match TRBD2. Losses at the gene ends were 0 bases for V and 3 bases for J; bases not matched to a gene: 4. This CDR3 is 16 amino acids long. The germline V gene has CDR1 LGHNA and CDR2 YNFKEQ. The CDR3 region is CASSQELAGELYEQYF. The CDR3 coding sequence is TGTGCCAGCAGCCAAGAACTAGCGGGAGAACTCTACGAGCAGTACTTC.

The chain joins TRBV7-3 to TRBJ2-7; 7 bases fit TRBD2. V shed 5 bases, J shed 0 bases, and the junction held 7 bases outside the gene matches. The CDR3 runs 15 residues. Germline-derived CDR1 and CDR2 are SGHTA and FQGTGA. Here the CDR3 reads CASSPSGGSSYEQYF. In DNA form, the CDR3 reads TGTGCCAGCAGCCCCTCGGGAGGCAGCTCCTACGAGCAGTACTTC. The full variable domain, completed using reference TRBV7-3 and TRBJ2-7, is GAGVSQTPSNKVTEKGKYVELRCDPISGHTALYWYRQSLGQGPEFLIYFQGTGAADDSGLPNDRFFAVRPEGSVSTLKIQRTERGDSAVYLCASSPSGGSSYEQYFGPGTRLTVT.

The V gene is TRBV7-2, the J gene TRBJ2-1; TRBD2 might be the D (6 bases). Germline CDR1 SGHTA, CDR2 FQGNSA. V lost 0 bases to trimming and J lost 6 bases, with 15 bases between them. This CDR3 has 16 amino acids. CDR3: CASSLAHSSGLNEQFF. CDR3 DNA sequence: TGTGCCAGCAGCTTAGCCCATTCCAGCGGGCTCAATGAGCAGTTCTTC.

This sequence joins TRBV2 and TRBJ2-7, with TRBD1 matching over 7 bases. There are 12 residues in the CDR3. Germline CDR1 reads SNHLY; CDR2 reads FYNNEI. V was clipped by 6 bases and J by 3 bases; unmatched bases: 2. This CDR3 is CASSGTVYEQYF. The CDR3 DNA reads TGTGCCAGCAGCGGGACAGTCTACGAGCAGTACTTC.

J is TRBJ2-5 and V is TRBV19; 9 bases map to TRBD1. Germline V gene sequence: CDR1 LNHDA, CDR2 SQIVND (reference sequence). The CDR3 loop spans 14 amino acids. V lost 6 bases to trimming and J lost 2 bases; unmatched junction nucleotides: 4. CDR3 in amino acids: CASRDRGGQETQYF. Written as DNA, the CDR3 is TGTGCCAGTAGAGACAGGGGGGGACAAGAGACCCAGTACTTC.

The V call is TRBV27, the J call TRBJ2-3, with 10 positions matching TRBD2. J gave up 2 bases and V 4 bases, and 12 bases lay outside the gene matches. Germline V lookup: CDR1 MNHEY, CDR2 SMNVEV (reference sequence). The CDR3 extends over 18 amino acids. For the CDR3, the DNA is TGTGCCAGCAGTTCACTAGCGGGAAGACAACAATCCACAGATACGCAGTATTTT. Its translation: CASSSLAGRQQSTDTQYF.

The genes are TRBV14 and TRBJ2-7, with 9 bases identical to TRBD1. This CDR3 comprises 15 residues. Germline V gives CDR1 SGHDN, CDR2 FVKESK. Germline trimming cut 4 bases from V and 5 bases from J; bases unmatched to any gene: 9. CDR3 amino acids: CASSPFRDRAHEQYF. Here the CDR3 DNA reads TGTGCCAGCAGCCCCTTCCGGGACAGGGCCCACGAGCAGTACTTC. The full variable domain, in which reference TRBV14 and TRBJ2-7 provide the parts outside the CDR3, is EAGVTQFPSHSVIEKGQTVTLRCDPISGHDNLYWYRRVMGKEIKFLLHFVKESKQDESGMPNNRFLAERTGGTYSTLKVQPAELEDSGVYFCASSPFRDRAHEQYFGPGTRLTVT.

The chain links TRBV10-3 to TRBJ1-5, with 8 nucleotides matching TRBD1. Germline V gene sequence: CDR1 ENHRY, CDR2 SYGVKD. The CDR3 loop spans 13 amino acids. With V trimmed by 3 bases and J by 11 bases, 6 bases remained unmatched. CDR3 nucleotide sequence: TGTGCCATCAGTGACAGGGGGCTCTCCGCCCAGCATTTT. This encodes CAISDRGLSAQHF.

The chain uses TRBV29-1 and TRBJ1-3; 9 bases line up with TRBD1. V trimming: 0 bases; J trimming: 7 bases; junction bases outside the gene matches: 7. The CDR3 has 15 amino acids. Germline CDR1 and CDR2: SQVTM and ANQGSEA. CDR3 coding DNA: TGCAGCGTTGAAGACCTTAGACAGGGGGGGAACACCATATATTTT. Amino acid sequence: CSVEDLRQGGNTIYF.

This clone occurred once. The chain links TRBV5-5 to TRBJ1-2; tentatively, D is TRBD1 (5 bases). V lost 4 bases, J lost 7 bases, and 14 bases lay in between. Germline CDR1 reads SGHKS; CDR2 reads YYEKEE (reference sequence). This CDR3 spans 13 amino acids. The CDR3 DNA follows: TGTGCCAGCAGCCCCCGGGGGGGAGGTGGCTACACCTTC. This codes for CASSPRGGGGYTF.

This rearrangement joins TRBV12-2 to TRBJ2-7; the D call in the table, TRBD1, was not verified against the DNA. TRBV12-2 corresponds to a pseudogene. This CDR3 has 19 residues. The CDR3 DNA follows: TGTGCAAGTCGCGCCCATTCCTTAGAAGCGGCCAGGGGTGGCTACGAGCAGTACTTC. Protein product: CASRAHSLEAARGGYEQYF.

V and J are TRBV30 and TRBJ2-1, with D possibly matching TRBD2 (5 bases). V was trimmed by 1 base and J by 2 bases, leaving 15 bases between them. Germline-derived CDR1 and CDR2 are GTSNPN and SVGIG (reference sequence). CDR3 length: 16 amino acids. CDR3 DNA sequence: TGTGCCTGGAGTGCCCATGGAGGCGGTCCCTACAATGAGCAGTTCTTC. This codes for CAWSAHGGGPYNEQFF.

This clone was detected once. The chain carries TRBV2 and TRBJ2-3, with a weak D call TRBD2 (5 bases). CDR1 is SNHLY and CDR2 is FYNNEI in the germline V gene. The CDR3 is 14 amino acids. V lost 4 bases and J lost 1, with 9 bases in between. For the CDR3, the DNA is TGTGCCAGCAGTGTGGACGGGGGCACAGATACGCAGTATTTT. Translated: CASSVDGGTDTQYF.

This clone has more than one count but fewer than ten. The chain recombines TRBV2 with TRBJ2-7, with 7 bases fitting TRBD2. The CDR3 is 15 residues long. The V and J ends lost 6 bases and 0 bases, in that order; junction bases with no gene match: 8. CDR1 and CDR2 from the germline V gene are SNHLY and FYNNEI. CDR3 coding DNA: TGTGCCAGCAGCCCCGGGGGGTCCCTCTCCTACGAGCAGTACTTC. Amino acids: CASSPGGSLSYEQYF.

This rearrangement joins TRBV9 to TRBJ1-2; no clear D. Looked up from germline, CDR1 is SGDLS and CDR2 is YYNGEE. The CDR3 covers 14 residues. V dropped 4 bases and J dropped 5 bases, with 15 bases sitting between them. This CDR3 is CASSPDRSLYGYTF. CDR3 bases: TGTGCCAGCAGCCCCGACCGGAGCTTATATGGCTACACCTTC.

The gene calls are TRBV9 and TRBJ2-4; 8 nucleotides line up with TRBD1. With V trimmed by 4 bases and J by 5 bases, 5 bases remained unmatched. This CDR3 comprises 14 residues. CDR1 SGDLS and CDR2 YYNGEE come from the germline V gene. This CDR3 reads CASSNPDRENIQYF. The CDR3 DNA reads as TGTGCCAGCAGCAATCCGGACAGGGAAAACATTCAGTACTTC.

The gene calls are TRBV9 and TRBJ2-5, with D maybe TRBD2 (5 bases). CDR3 length equals 14 residues. The germline V gene has CDR1 SGDLS and CDR2 YYNGEE. Trimming took 2 bases from V and 0 from J, leaving 8 bases between them. The CDR3 protein is CASSVSGYQETQYF. CDR3 nucleotide sequence: TGTGCCAGCAGCGTTTCGGGGTACCAAGAGACCCAGTACTTC.

This chain connects TRBV28 to TRBJ2-1, with TRBD2 identical over 7 bases. CDR1 MDHEN and CDR2 SYDVKM come from the germline V gene. CDR3 length equals 13 residues. V dropped 11 bases and J dropped 5; count of bases not matched to a gene: 9. The CDR3 bases are TGTGCCTGGGGGGGAGCAGGAGACAATGAGCAGTTCTTC. Encoded protein: CAWGGAGDNEQFF.

The chain combines TRBV7-9 with TRBJ1-6; 8 nucleotides match TRBD1. Germline values: CDR1 SEHNR, CDR2 FQNEAQ (reference sequence). The CDR3 runs 15 residues. The junction had 9 bases not matched to a gene; V was cut back by 5 bases and J by 9 bases. CDR3 sequence (DNA): TGTGCCAGCAGCCTGGCGACAGGGGCTGGTTCACCCCTCCACTTT. This sequence encodes CASSLATGAGSPLHF.

The chain joins TRBV23-1 to TRBJ1-1; no definite D call. TRBV23-1 is noted as an ORF with a role that remains uncertain. V was shortened by 2 bases and J by 6 bases, with 7 bases between the two germline ends. The CDR3 has 12 residues. This chain's CDR3 is CASSQGGPEAFF. The CDR3 DNA reads TGCGCCAGCAGTCAAGGAGGGCCTGAAGCTTTCTTT.

The chain combines TRBV7-9 with TRBJ1-2; D call uncertain. The germline V and J ends were trimmed by 5 bases and 10 bases, with 11 bases remaining between them. Germline CDR1 is SEHNR and CDR2 is FQNEAQ (reference sequence). The CDR3 contains 11 residues. The CDR3 DNA reads TGTGCCAGCAGCCCCGACCTAGTCTACACCTTC. This gives the protein CASSPDLVYTF.

The chain is built from TRBV28 and TRBJ1-2; unclear D gene. CDR3 size: 13 residues. CDR1 is MDHEN and CDR2 is SYDVKM in the germline V gene. V was cut by 2 bases and J by 2 bases, with 6 bases left in between. The CDR3 sequence: CASSLGRNYGYTF. DNA of the CDR3: TGTGCCAGCAGTTTAGGCAGAAACTATGGCTACACCTTC.

This clone showed up just once. The chain links TRBV4-3 to TRBJ1-2, with D unclear. The germline V gene encodes CDR1 LGHNA and CDR2 YSLEER. The CDR3 sequence is 16 residues long. Trimming cost V 4 bases and J 3 bases, with 18 bases left between them. This chain's CDR3 is CASSPRVGVMDYGYTF. In DNA form, the CDR3 reads TGCGCCAGCAGCCCTCGGGTCGGGGTAATGGACTATGGCTACACCTTC.